The present entry profiles one TCR beta chain with its context. The data were obtained in a study of regulatory T cells in long-lasting Graves disease. Arm-PCR of CDR3 regions and iRepertoire HTBI primers were the basis on which TCR beta libraries were built. Each CDR3 protein is one row after TCRdb ran MiXCR on the multiplex PCR reads. This sample has 400,000 to 500,000 distinct CDR3 sequences, with under 25% found just once. This CDR3 has 14 amino acids. V was pared by 3 bases and J by 7 bases, with 17 bases between. CDR1 and CDR2 (germline): SGHDT, YYEEEE. As to time point: persistent/refractory GD, antithyroid drugs over 5 years with positive TRAb. TCR sequences were obtained from RNA taken from PBMCs.

The source is a female donor with Graves disease. The V and J genes are TRBV5-6 and TRBJ2-7; possible D gene TRBD2, 5 bases. The starting material was peripheral blood mononuclear cells (PBMCs), obtained when the disease was refractory, from a patient treated with antithyroid drugs. CDR3 sequence reads: CASSSPATDSEQYF. In DNA, the CDR3 is TGTGCCAGCAGCTCACCCGCGACGGACTCGGAGCAGTACTTC.